A single T cell receptor (beta chain) is shown here with its context. Sequencing used immunoSEQ multiplex PCR; TCRdb keeps in-frame clones, though not all of them. The sample shows fewer than 450,000 clones, approximately 90% of them seen only once. This sample is drawn from a study of blood T cell repertoires in COVID-19. CDR3 length: 16 amino acids. The V and J ends lost 3 bases and 5 bases respectively, with 17 bases between them. Germline loops: CDR1 SNHLY, CDR2 FYNNEI. This sequence originates from a woman aged 18-29 years who had recovered from COVID-19. Sequences were obtained from PBMCs or T cells enriched from blood (not recorded which). This sequence joins TRBV2 and TRBJ1-5; TRBD1 is a possible D gene (5 bases). This CDR3 reads CASSDMSRASDQPQHF. CDR3 coding DNA: TGTGCCAGCAGTGATATGAGCAGGGCATCTGATCAGCCCCAGCATTTT.